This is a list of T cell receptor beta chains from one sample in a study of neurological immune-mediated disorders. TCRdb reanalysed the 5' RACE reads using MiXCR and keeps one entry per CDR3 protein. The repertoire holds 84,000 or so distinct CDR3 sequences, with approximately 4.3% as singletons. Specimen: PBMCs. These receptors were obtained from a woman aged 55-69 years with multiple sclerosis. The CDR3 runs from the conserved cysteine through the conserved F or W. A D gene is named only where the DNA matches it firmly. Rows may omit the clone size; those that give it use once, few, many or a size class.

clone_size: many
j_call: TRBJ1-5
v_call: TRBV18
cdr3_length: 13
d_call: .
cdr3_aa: CASSPGQNQPQHF
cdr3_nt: TGTGCCAGCTCACCAGGGCAGAATCAGCCCCAGCATTTT

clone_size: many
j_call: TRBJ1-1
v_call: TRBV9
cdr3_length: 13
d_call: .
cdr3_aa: CASSVGQGPEAFF
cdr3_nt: TGTGCCAGCAGCGTAGGGCAGGGACCTGAAGCTTTCTTT

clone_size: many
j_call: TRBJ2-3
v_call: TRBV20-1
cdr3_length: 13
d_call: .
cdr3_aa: CSARRSNRDTQYF
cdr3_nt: TGCAGTGCTAGAAGATCCAATCGGGATACGCAGTATTTT

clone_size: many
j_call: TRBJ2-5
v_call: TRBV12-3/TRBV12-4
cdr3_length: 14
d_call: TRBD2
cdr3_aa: CASSPKGLGQTQYF
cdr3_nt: TGTGCCAGCAGCCCTAAGGGACTAGGGCAGACCCAGTACTTC

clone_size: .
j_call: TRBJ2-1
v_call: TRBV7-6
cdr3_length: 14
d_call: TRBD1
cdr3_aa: CANSETGGFDEQFF
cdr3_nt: TGTGCCAACAGTGAAACAGGGGGCTTCGATGAGCAGTTCTTC

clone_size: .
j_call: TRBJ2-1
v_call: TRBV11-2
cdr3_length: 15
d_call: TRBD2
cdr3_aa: CTSSLGAGGNNEQFF
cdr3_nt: TGTACCAGCAGCTTAGGAGCGGGGGGAAACAATGAGCAGTTCTTC

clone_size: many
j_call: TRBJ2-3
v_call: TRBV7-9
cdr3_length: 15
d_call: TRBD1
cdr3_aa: CASSPGTGGRIAQYF
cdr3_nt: TGTGCCAGCAGCCCCGGGACAGGTGGCCGGATTGCGCAGTATTTT

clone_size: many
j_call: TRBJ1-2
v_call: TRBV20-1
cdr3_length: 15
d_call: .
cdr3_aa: CSARGWGRPNYGYTF
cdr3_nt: TGCAGTGCTAGAGGGTGGGGAAGGCCAAACTATGGCTACACCTTC

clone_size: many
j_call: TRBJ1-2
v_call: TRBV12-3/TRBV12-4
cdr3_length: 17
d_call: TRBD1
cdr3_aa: CASSIYPQGASYYGYTF
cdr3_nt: TGTGCCAGCAGCATTTATCCACAGGGGGCGTCTTACTATGGCTACACCTTC

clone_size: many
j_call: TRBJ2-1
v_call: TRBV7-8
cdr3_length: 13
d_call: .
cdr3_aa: CASSPDFDNEQFF
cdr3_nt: TGTGCCAGCAGTCCCGATTTCGACAATGAGCAGTTCTTC

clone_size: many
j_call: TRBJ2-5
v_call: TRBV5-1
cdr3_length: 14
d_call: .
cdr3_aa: CASSLGQSGETQYF
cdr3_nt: TGCGCCAGCAGCTTGGGCCAGTCGGGGGAGACCCAGTACTTC

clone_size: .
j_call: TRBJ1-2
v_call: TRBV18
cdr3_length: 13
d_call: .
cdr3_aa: CASSPGLGYGYTF
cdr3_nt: TGTGCCAGCTCACCGGGTCTTGGCTATGGCTACACCTTC

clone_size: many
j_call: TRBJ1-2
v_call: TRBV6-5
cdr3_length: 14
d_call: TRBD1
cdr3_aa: CASTLETGVGGYTF
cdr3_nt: TGTGCCAGCACCCTCGAGACAGGGGTGGGCGGCTACACCTTC

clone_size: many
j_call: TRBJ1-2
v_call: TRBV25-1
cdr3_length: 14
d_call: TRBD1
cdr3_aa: CASSEPDREYGYTF
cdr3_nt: TGTGCCAGCAGTGAACCCGACAGGGAATATGGCTACACCTTC

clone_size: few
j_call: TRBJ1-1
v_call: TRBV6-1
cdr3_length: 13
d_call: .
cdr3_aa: CASSEAWGIEAFF
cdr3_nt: TGTGCCAGCAGTGAAGCGTGGGGGATTGAAGCTTTCTTT

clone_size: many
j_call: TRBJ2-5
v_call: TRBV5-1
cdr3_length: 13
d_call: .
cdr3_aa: CASSLTVLETQYF
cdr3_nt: TGCGCCAGCAGCTTAACCGTCTTAGAGACCCAGTACTTC

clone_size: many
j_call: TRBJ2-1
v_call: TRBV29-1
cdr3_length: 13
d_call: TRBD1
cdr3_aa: CSVWDSSYNEQFF
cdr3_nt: TGCAGCGTCTGGGACAGCTCCTACAATGAGCAGTTCTTC

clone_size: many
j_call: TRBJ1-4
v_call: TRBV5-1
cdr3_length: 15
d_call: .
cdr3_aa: CASSFGQRVNEKLFF
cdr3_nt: TGCGCCAGCAGCTTCGGACAGCGTGTAAATGAAAAACTGTTTTTT

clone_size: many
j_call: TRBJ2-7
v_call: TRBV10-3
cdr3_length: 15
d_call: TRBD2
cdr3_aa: CAISARDYLTYEQYF
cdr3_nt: TGTGCCATCAGTGCCCGGGACTATCTGACCTACGAGCAGTACTTC

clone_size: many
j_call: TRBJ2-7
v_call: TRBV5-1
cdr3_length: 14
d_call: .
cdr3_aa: CASSSTGPPLEQYF
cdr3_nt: TGCGCCAGCAGCTCTACAGGGCCTCCCCTCGAGCAGTACTTC

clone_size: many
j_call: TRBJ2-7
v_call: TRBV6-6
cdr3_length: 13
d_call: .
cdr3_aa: CASSFTDSYEQYF
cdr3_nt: TGTGCCAGCAGTTTCACGGACAGTTACGAGCAGTACTTC

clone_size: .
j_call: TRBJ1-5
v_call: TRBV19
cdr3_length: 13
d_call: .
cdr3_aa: CASMSVTTQPQHF
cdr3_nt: TGTGCCAGTATGTCTGTGACGACTCAGCCCCAGCATTTT

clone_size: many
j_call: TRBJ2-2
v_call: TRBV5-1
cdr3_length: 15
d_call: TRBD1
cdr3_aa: CASSSRDSHTGELFF
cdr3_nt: TGCGCCAGCAGCTCCCGGGACAGCCACACCGGGGAGCTGTTTTTT

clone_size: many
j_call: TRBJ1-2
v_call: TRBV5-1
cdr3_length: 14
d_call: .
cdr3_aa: CASSLRDGLYGYTF
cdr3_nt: TGCGCCAGCAGCTTGCGGGACGGCCTCTATGGCTACACCTTC

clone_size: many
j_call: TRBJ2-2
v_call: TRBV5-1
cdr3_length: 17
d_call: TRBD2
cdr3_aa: CASSLMAGGPSTGELFF
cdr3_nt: TGCGCCAGCAGCTTGATGGCGGGGGGGCCTTCGACCGGGGAGCTGTTTTTT

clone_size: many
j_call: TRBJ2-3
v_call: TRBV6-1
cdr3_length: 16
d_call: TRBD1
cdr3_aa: CASSETGTASTDTQYF
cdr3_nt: TGTGCCAGCAGTGAGACCGGGACAGCAAGCACAGATACGCAGTATTTT

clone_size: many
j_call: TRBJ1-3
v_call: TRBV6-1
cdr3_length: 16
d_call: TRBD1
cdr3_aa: CASRRDSSNSGNTIYF
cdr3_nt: TGTGCCAGCAGACGGGACAGTTCTAACTCTGGAAACACCATATATTTT

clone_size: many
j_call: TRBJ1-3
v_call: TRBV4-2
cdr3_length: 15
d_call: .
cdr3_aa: CASSPGLGSGNTIYF
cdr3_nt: TGTGCCAGCAGCCCAGGGCTGGGCTCTGGAAACACCATATATTTT

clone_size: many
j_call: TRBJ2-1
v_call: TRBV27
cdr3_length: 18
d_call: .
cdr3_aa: CASRIVPGVKSSYNEQFF
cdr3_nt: TGTGCCAGCAGAATTGTCCCGGGAGTTAAAAGCTCCTACAATGAGCAGTTCTTC

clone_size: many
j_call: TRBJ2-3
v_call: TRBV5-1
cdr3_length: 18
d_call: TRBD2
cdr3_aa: CASSLLAGGRPPTDTQYF
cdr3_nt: TGCGCCAGCAGCTTGCTAGCGGGGGGCCGCCCCCCCACAGATACGCAGTATTTT

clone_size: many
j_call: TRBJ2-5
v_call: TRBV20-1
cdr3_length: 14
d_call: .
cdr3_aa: CSAKPRRYQETQYF
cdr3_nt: TGCAGTGCGAAACCCCGAAGGTACCAAGAGACCCAGTACTTC

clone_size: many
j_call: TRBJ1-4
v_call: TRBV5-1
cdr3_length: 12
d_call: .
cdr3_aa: CASSGSVGKLFF
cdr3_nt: TGCGCCAGCAGCGGCAGCGTTGGAAAACTGTTTTTT

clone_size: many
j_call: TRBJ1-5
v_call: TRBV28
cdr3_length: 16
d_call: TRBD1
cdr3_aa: CASEDRNLYSNQPQHF
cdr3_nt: TGTGCCAGCGAGGACAGGAACTTATATAGCAATCAGCCCCAGCATTTT

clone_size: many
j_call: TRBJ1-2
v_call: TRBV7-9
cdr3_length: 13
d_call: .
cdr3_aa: CASSFRGRDGYTF
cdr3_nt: TGTGCCAGCAGCTTCCGGGGGCGAGATGGCTACACCTTC

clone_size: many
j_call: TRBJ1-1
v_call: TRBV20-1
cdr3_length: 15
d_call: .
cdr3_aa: CSARGTRAMNTEAFF
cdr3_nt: TGCAGTGCTAGAGGGACACGTGCCATGAACACTGAAGCTTTCTTT

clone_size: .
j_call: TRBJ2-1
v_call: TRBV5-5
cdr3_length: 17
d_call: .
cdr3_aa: CASSLGEGFSSYNEQFF
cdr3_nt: TGTGCCAGCAGCTTGGGAGAGGGGTTTAGCTCCTACAATGAGCAGTTCTTC

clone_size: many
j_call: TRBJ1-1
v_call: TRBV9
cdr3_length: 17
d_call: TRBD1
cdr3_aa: CASSVEGAGGANTEAFF
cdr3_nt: TGTGCCAGCAGCGTAGAGGGGGCAGGGGGCGCGAACACTGAAGCTTTCTTT

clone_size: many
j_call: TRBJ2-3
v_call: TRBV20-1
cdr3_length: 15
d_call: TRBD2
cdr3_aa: CSASLAGTSTDTQYF
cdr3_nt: TGCAGTGCTAGTTTAGCGGGGACTAGCACAGATACGCAGTATTTT

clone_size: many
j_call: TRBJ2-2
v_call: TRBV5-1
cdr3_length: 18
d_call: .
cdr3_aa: CASSPGRGRGSFTGELFF
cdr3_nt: TGCGCCAGCAGCCCCGGCCGGGGGCGGGGAAGTTTTACCGGGGAGCTGTTTTTT

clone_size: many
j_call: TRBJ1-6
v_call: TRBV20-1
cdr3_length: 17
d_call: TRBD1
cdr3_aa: CSASEAGGPTYNSPLHF
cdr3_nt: TGCAGTGCGAGCGAAGCAGGGGGCCCCACCTATAATTCACCCCTCCACTTT

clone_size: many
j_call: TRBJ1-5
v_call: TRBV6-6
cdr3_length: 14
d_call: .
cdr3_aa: CASGTDIYNQPQHF
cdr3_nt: TGTGCCAGCGGTACAGACATATACAATCAGCCCCAGCATTTT

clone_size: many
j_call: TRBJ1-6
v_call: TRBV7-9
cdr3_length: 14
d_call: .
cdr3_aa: CASSLAPDNSPLHF
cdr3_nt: TGTGCCAGCAGCTTGGCACCAGATAATTCACCCCTCCACTTT

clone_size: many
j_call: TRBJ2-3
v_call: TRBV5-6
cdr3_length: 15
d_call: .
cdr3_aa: CASSLVGDSTDTQYF
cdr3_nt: TGTGCCAGCAGCTTGGTGGGGGATTCGACAGATACGCAGTATTTT

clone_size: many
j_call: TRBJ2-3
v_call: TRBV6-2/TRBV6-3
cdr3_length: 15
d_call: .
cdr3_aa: CASSPRGGGKDTQYF
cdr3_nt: TGTGCCAGCAGTCCTCGGGGAGGGGGCAAAGATACGCAGTATTTT

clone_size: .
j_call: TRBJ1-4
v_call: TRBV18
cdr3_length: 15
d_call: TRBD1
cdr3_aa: CASSPLGQGSEKLFF
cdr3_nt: TGTGCCAGCTCACCACTGGGACAGGGGAGCGAAAAACTGTTTTTT

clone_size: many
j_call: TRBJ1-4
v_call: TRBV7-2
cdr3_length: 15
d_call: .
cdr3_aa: CASSLAQGPLEKLFF
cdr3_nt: TGTGCCAGCAGCTTAGCGCAGGGTCCGCTTGAAAAACTGTTTTTT

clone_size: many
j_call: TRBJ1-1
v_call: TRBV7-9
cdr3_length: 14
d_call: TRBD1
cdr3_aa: CASSYGTAHTEAFF
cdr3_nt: TGTGCCAGCAGCTATGGGACAGCTCACACTGAAGCTTTCTTT

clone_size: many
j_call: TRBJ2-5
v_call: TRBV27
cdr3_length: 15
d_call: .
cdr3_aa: CASKPMGAGDETQYF
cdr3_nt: TGTGCCAGCAAACCTATGGGCGCGGGTGATGAGACCCAGTACTTC

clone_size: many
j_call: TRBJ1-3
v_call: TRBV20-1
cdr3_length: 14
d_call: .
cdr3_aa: CSARSGSSGNTIYF
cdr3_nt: TGCAGTGCTAGGTCCGGAAGCTCTGGAAACACCATATATTTT

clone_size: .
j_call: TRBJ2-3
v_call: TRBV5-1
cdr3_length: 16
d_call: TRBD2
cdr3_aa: CASSLGGGGGTDTQYF
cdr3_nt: TGCGCCAGCAGCCTAGGTGGGGGGGGAGGAACAGATACGCAGTATTTT

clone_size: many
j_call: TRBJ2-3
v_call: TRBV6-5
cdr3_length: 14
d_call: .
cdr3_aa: CASSYQGTTDTQYF
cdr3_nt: TGTGCCAGCAGTTATCAGGGGACTACAGATACGCAGTATTTT

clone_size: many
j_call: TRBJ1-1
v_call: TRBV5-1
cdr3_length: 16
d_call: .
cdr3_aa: CASSLEFGRGNTEAFF
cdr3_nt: TGCGCCAGCAGCTTGGAGTTCGGGCGGGGGAACACTGAAGCTTTCTTT

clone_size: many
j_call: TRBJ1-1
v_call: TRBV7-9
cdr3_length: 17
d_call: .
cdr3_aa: CASSLDFSGRTNTEAFF
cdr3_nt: TGTGCCAGCAGCTTAGATTTTTCCGGCAGGACGAACACTGAAGCTTTCTTT

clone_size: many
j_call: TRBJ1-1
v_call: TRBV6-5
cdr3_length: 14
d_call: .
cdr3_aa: CASSSPGAGTEAFF
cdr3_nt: TGTGCCAGCAGTTCCCCGGGGGCTGGAACTGAAGCTTTCTTT